What follows are 10 T cell receptor beta chains derived from one specimen sequenced in a study of T cell repertoires in cytomegalovirus infection. TCRdb ran MiXCR on the reads and lists one entry per CDR3 protein. The table records about 85,000 distinct CDR3 sequences, about 44% of them present only once. No cognate antigen is known for these TCRs. The sample consisted of CD8+ T cells from cultured PBMCs, taken from culture after CMV antigen stimulation. The receptors originated from a human donor in good health (CMV status not recorded). Some clones in this sample may be carry-over from other donors' samples.

This chain joins TRBV27 and TRBJ1-1; the D is unclear. V lost 2 bases, J lost 7 bases, and 11 bases lay in between. This CDR3 contains 13 residues. Germline V gives CDR1 MNHEY, CDR2 SMNVEV (reference sequence). The CDR3 DNA reads TGTGCCAGCAGTTTAGCGTCAAAAATTGAAGCTTTCTTT. As protein: CASSLASKIEAFF.

The chain couples TRBV11-2 to TRBJ2-7; 8 nucleotides match TRBD1. CDR1 is SGHAT and CDR2 is FQNNGV in the germline V gene. V trimming: 3 bases; J trimming: 2 bases; junction bases outside the gene matches: 3. The CDR3 runs 14 residues. As DNA, the CDR3 is TGTGCCAGCAGCTTTGGGACAGGCACCTACGAGCAGTACTTC. Translation: CASSFGTGTYEQYF.

This clonotype was picked up a small number of times. The genes are TRBV19 and TRBJ2-1; D not certain. Germline CDR1 and CDR2: LNHDA and SQIVND (reference sequence). The V end was cut by 0 bases, the J end by 0 bases, with 12 bases between. The CDR3 totals 17 residues. The CDR3 here is CASSIDPQSVSYNEQFF. CDR3 DNA sequence: TGTGCCAGTAGTATAGATCCTCAAAGCGTCTCCTACAATGAGCAGTTCTTC.

This clonotype was recorded a few times. The genes are TRBV6-1 and TRBJ2-7, with 11 nucleotides matching TRBD2. The CDR3 extends over 15 amino acids. The J segment lost 3 bases and the V segment lost 1 base, leaving 2 bases of the junction unmatched. Germline assignment: CDR1 MNHNS and CDR2 SASEGT. The CDR3 region has the DNA TGTGCCAGCAGTGAAGAGACTAGCGGGAACTACGAGCAGTACTTC. Translating it yields CASSEETSGNYEQYF.

This clonotype has only one observation. V and J are TRBV3-1 and TRBJ1-5, with TRBD1 matching 11 bases. The ends lost 5 bases at V and 4 bases at J; junction bases unmatched: 7. The CDR3 consists of 16 residues. CDR1 is LGHDT and CDR2 is YNNKEL in the germline V gene (reference sequence). CDR3 sequence reads: CASSEDRGLGNQPQHF. As DNA, the CDR3 is TGTGCCAGCAGCGAGGACAGGGGGCTTGGAAATCAGCCCCAGCATTTT.

This clonotype was picked up one time. This sequence joins TRBV11-2 and TRBJ2-1; no firm D call. CDR1 and CDR2 (germline): SGHAT, FQNNGV. The germline V and J ends were trimmed by 2 bases and 8 bases, with 4 bases remaining between them. The CDR3 covers 11 residues. The CDR3 region has the DNA TGTGCCAGCAGCTTATTCGATGAGCAGTTCTTC. Residues: CASSLFDEQFF.

The V gene is TRBV12-3 or TRBV12-4, the J gene TRBJ2-3; possible D gene TRBD1, 6 bases. The CDR3 has 15 amino acids. Trimming stripped 7 bases from V and 0 bases from J, with 14 bases between. The CDR3 bases are TGTGCCAGCACCCTCCGACAGGTTAGCACAGATACGCAGTATTTT. The encoded protein is CASTLRQVSTDTQYF.

V is TRBV7-6 and J is TRBJ1-2; 7 bases align to TRBD1. The CDR3 extends over 15 amino acids. J gave up 4 bases and V 5 bases, and 10 bases lay outside the gene matches. Per the germline V gene, CDR1 is SGHVS and CDR2 is FNYEAQ. Here the CDR3 DNA reads TGTGCCAGCAGCCCAACAGGGGCGACGGGCTATGGCTACACCTTC. Amino acids: CASSPTGATGYGYTF.

This clonotype was observed a handful of times. The chain is built from TRBV23-1 and TRBJ2-1; 12 nucleotides line up with TRBD2. TRBV23-1 carries the ORF label, with uncertain function. The CDR3 runs to 17 residues. Trimming took 4 bases from V and 4 from J; bases not matched to a gene: 8. CDR3 sequence reads: CASSPPGLAGGYNEQFF. In nucleotides, the CDR3 is TGCGCCAGCAGTCCGCCGGGGCTAGCGGGAGGGTACAATGAGCAGTTCTTC.

V gene TRBV7-9 combines with J gene TRBJ1-1; no clear D. The ends were cut back, 1 base at V and 1 base at J, with 7 bases in the middle. CDR1 and CDR2 from the germline V gene are SEHNR and FQNEAQ (reference sequence). This CDR3 contains 14 residues. For the CDR3, the DNA is TGTGCCAGCAGCTTAGGAGCATCGAACACTGAAGCTTTCTTT. Protein product: CASSLGASNTEAFF. Based on the CDR3 plus reference TRBV7-9 and TRBJ1-1, the full variable domain is DTGVSQNPRHKITKRGQNVTFRCDPISEHNRLYWYRQTLGQGPEFLTYFQNEAQLEKSRLLSDRFSAERPKGSFSTLEIQRTEQGDSAMYLCASSLGASNTEAFFGQGTRLTVV.